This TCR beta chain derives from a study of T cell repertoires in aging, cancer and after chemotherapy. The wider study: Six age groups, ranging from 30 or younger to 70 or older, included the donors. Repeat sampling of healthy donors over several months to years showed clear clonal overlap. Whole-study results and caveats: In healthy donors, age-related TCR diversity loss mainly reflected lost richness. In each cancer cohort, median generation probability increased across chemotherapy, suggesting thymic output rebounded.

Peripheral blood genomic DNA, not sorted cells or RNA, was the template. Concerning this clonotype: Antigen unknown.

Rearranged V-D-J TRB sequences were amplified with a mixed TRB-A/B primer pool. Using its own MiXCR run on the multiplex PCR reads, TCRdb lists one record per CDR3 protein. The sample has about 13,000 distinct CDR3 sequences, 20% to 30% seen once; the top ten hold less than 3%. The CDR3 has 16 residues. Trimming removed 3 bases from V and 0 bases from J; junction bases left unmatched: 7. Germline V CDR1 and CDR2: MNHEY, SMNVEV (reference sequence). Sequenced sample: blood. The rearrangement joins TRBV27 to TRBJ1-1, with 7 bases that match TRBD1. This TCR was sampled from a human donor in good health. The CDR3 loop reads CASSFTGVPMNTEAFF. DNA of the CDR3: TGTGCCAGCAGTTTCACAGGGGTGCCCATGAACACTGAAGCTTTCTTT.